This TCR beta chain is drawn from a study of shared clonotypes between healthy human individuals. A CD45RA-negative memory subset and a CD45RA+ naive subset were separated from the CD4+ cells. This clone has more than one count but fewer than ten. The CDR3 sequence is 13 residues long. Germline V gene data show CDR1 as KGHSH and CDR2 as LQKENI. The V end was cut by 3 bases, the J end by 10 bases, with 12 bases between. Clones were sequenced by immunoSEQ multiplex PCR, and TCRdb holds only the in-frame ones, with some missing. The table includes about a million clones, 60% to 85% detected once. This chain links TRBV18 with TRBJ1-4, with D hard to call. The sequence was obtained from a man in his late teens or twenties in good health. Sequenced: memory CD4+ T cells sorted from blood. Specified subset: CD45RA-negative fraction. DNA of the CDR3: TGTGCCAGCTCACCCCACGAGAAAGGAAAACTGTTTTTT. This encodes CASSPHEKGKLFF.